A single sample gave rise to the 28 T cell receptor beta chains below, sequenced in a study of blood T cell repertoires in COVID-19. Clones were sequenced by immunoSEQ multiplex PCR, and TCRdb holds only the in-frame ones, with some missing. Of around 230,000 clones listed, roughly 82% were seen once; the top ten hold 2% to 2.5%. Sequenced material: peripheral blood. These receptors originate from a man aged 35 to 55 who had recovered from COVID-19.

The chain recombines TRBV19 with TRBJ1-4, with 7 nucleotides matching TRBD1. CDR1 is LNHDA, CDR2 SQIVND, per germline (reference sequence). With V trimmed by 6 bases and J by 7 bases, 14 bases remained unmatched. The CDR3 length is 16 residues. CDR3 amino acids: CASSSTGAGGFEKLFF. The CDR3 coding sequence is TGTGCCAGTAGCTCTACAGGGGCAGGCGGGTTTGAAAAACTGTTTTTT.

Remarks on this clone: Other nucleotide sequences from this sample produce the same CDR3. This chain links TRBV6-5 with TRBJ2-3; 9 bases line up with TRBD2. The CDR3 totals 16 residues. With V trimmed by 0 bases and J by 6 bases, 7 bases remained unmatched. Germline CDR1 reads MNHEY; CDR2 reads SVGAGI. CDR3 bases: TGTGCCAGCAGTTACTCGGTGGGACTAGCCGCCGATACGCAGTATTTT. It codes for CASSYSVGLAADTQYF.

J is TRBJ1-3 and V is TRBV6-6; 8 bases line up with TRBD1. With 1 base clipped from V and 4 bases from J, the junction kept 3 bases outside the gene matches. This CDR3 spans 15 amino acids. Germline CDR1 is MNHNY and CDR2 is SVGAGI (reference sequence). The CDR3 DNA sequence: TGTGCCAGCAGTTACTTCCCAGGGGGCGGAAACACCATATATTTT. This sequence encodes CASSYFPGGGNTIYF.

V usage is TRBV10-3 and J usage is TRBJ2-3; TRBD1 aligns across 8 bases. The CDR3 extends over 14 amino acids. Germline CDR1 ENHRY, CDR2 SYGVKD. J lost 5 bases, V lost 7 bases, and 8 bases had no gene match. In DNA form, the CDR3 reads TGTGCCATCAAGGCAGGGGGCTTGATAGATACGCAGTATTTT. It yields the protein CAIKAGGLIDTQYF.

The chain uses TRBV19 and TRBJ1-1; 8 nucleotides align to TRBD1. Germline lookup yields CDR1 LNHDA and CDR2 SQIVND (reference sequence). The junction had 16 bases not matched to a gene; V was cut back by 5 bases and J by 5 bases. CDR3 length: 17 amino acids. CDR3 sequence (DNA): TGTGCCAGTAGTCGACACCCCCGAGGACAGGGAAGTACTGAAGCTTTCTTT. Protein: CASSRHPRGQGSTEAFF.

J is TRBJ1-2 and V is TRBV6-2 or TRBV6-3; TRBD1 matches at 9 bases. With V trimmed by 6 bases and J by 13 bases, 12 bases remained unmatched. This CDR3 has 13 amino acids. The V gene's germline CDR1 is MNHEY and CDR2 SVGEGT. The CDR3 here is CASSPGQGISVTF. CDR3 DNA: TGTGCCAGCAGCCCGGGACAGGGTATTTCCGTCACCTTC.

The chain uses TRBV12-3 or TRBV12-4 and TRBJ1-1; the match to TRBD1 covers 7 bases. The CDR3 sequence is 13 residues long. J gave up 5 bases and V 8 bases, and 8 bases lay outside the gene matches. For the CDR3, the DNA is TGTGCCAGCGGAACGGACAGGTTTACTGAAGCTTTCTTT. Translated, it gives CASGTDRFTEAFF.

Notes on this clone: This same CDR3 is encoded by further DNA sequences in the sample. The chain links TRBV7-9 to TRBJ2-1, with TRBD2 matching 11 bases. Per the germline V gene, CDR1 is SEHNR and CDR2 is FQNEAQ (reference sequence). Trimming at V came to 2 bases and at J to 3 bases, leaving 0 bases not matched to a gene. The CDR3 has 15 residues. This chain's CDR3 is CASSLTSGGYNEQFF. CDR3 in DNA: TGTGCCAGCAGCTTAACTAGCGGGGGCTACAATGAGCAGTTCTTC. Using reference TRBV7-9 and TRBJ2-1 for the parts outside the CDR3, the full variable domain is DTGVSQNPRHKITKRGQNVTFRCDPISEHNRLYWYRQTLGQGPEFLTYFQNEAQLEKSRLLSDRFSAERPKGSFSTLEIQRTEQGDSAMYLCASSLTSGGYNEQFFGPGTRLTVL.

The chain recombines TRBV9 with TRBJ1-1, with 7 bases lining up with TRBD1. J lost 4 bases, V lost 3 bases, and 9 bases had no gene match. Germline CDR1 is SGDLS and CDR2 is YYNGEE. This CDR3 contains 15 residues. This CDR3 is CASSELTGFGTEAFF. The CDR3 nucleotides read TGTGCCAGCAGCGAACTGACAGGGTTTGGCACTGAAGCTTTCTTT.

The chain couples TRBV11-3 to TRBJ1-2; D possibly corresponds to TRBD1 (6 bases). This CDR3 comprises 13 residues. Trimming shortened V by 0 bases and J by 7 bases, and 9 bases separated the two germline ends. The germline V gene has CDR1 SGHNT and CDR2 YENEEA. In DNA form, the CDR3 reads TGTGCCAGCAGCTTAGAGGGGGCGGCTGGCTACACCTTC. Protein sequence: CASSLEGAAGYTF.

This sequence joins TRBV19 and TRBJ2-7, with TRBD1 matching 8 bases. Germline assignment: CDR1 LNHDA and CDR2 SQIVND (reference sequence). This CDR3 region has 15 residues. Trimming took 5 bases from V and 0 from J; bases not matched to a gene: 6. The CDR3 loop is CASSAKGQDSYEQYF. DNA of the CDR3: TGTGCCAGTAGTGCGAAGGGACAGGACTCCTACGAGCAGTACTTC. Looking up the rest from reference TRBV19 and TRBJ2-7 gives the full variable domain: DGGITQSPKYLFRKEGQNVTLSCEQNLNHDAMYWYRQDPGQGLRLIYYSQIVNDFQKGDIAEGYSVSREKKESFPLTVTSAQKNPTAFYLCASSAKGQDSYEQYFGPGTRLTVT.

For the CDR3, the DNA is TGTGCCAGCAGCCAAGAGTACTTCCTTTCCTACGAGCAGTACTTC. Protein sequence: CASSQEYFLSYEQYF. The chain combines TRBV4-2 with TRBJ2-7; no clear D. The germline V gene encodes CDR1 LGHNA and CDR2 YNFKEQ. CDR3 length: 15 amino acids. The ends were cut back, 0 bases at V and 1 base at J, with 10 bases in the middle.

This rearrangement joins TRBV2 to TRBJ2-1, with 7 bases fitting TRBD2. Germline loops: CDR1 SNHLY, CDR2 FYNNEI. V trimming: 5 bases; J trimming: 8 bases; junction bases outside the gene matches: 9. The CDR3 totals 14 residues. The CDR3 nucleotides are TGTGCCAGCAGTCAGTGGACTAGTTTGGATGAGCAGTTCTTC. Protein: CASSQWTSLDEQFF.

The chain combines TRBV15 with TRBJ1-2, with 8 bases aligning to TRBD1. Germline assignment: CDR1 LNHNV and CDR2 YYDKDF (reference sequence). After removal of 3 bases from V and 6 bases from J, the junction contained 12 bases not matched to a gene. The CDR3 has 16 amino acids. The CDR3 sequence: CATSSRQGQTGHGYTF. The CDR3 region has the DNA TGTGCCACCAGCAGTCGACAGGGGCAAACGGGTCATGGCTACACCTTC.

This CDR3 is CASRKGQGYEQYF. In DNA form, the CDR3 reads TGTGCCAGCAGGAAGGGACAGGGGTACGAGCAGTACTTC. The chain couples TRBV28 to TRBJ2-7, with TRBD1 matching over 10 bases. The ends lost 6 bases at V and 4 bases at J; junction bases unmatched: 3. CDR1 is MDHEN, CDR2 SYDVKM, per germline. This CDR3 spans 13 amino acids. Drawing the rest from reference TRBV28 and TRBJ2-7, the complete variable domain is DVKVTQSSRYLVKRTGEKVFLECVQDMDHENMFWYRQDPGLGLRLIYFSYDVKMKEKGDIPEGYSVSREKKERFSLILESASTNQTSMYLCASRKGQGYEQYFGPGTRLTVT.

The V call is TRBV12-3 or TRBV12-4, the J call TRBJ2-3, with D possibly TRBD2 on 6 matching bases. There are 12 residues in the CDR3. Trimming shortened V by 6 bases and J by 10 bases, and 14 bases separated the two germline ends. The CDR3 DNA reads TGTGCCAGCAGGCCCCAGGGAGGTCCGCAGTATTTT. Translated: CASRPQGGPQYF.

The chain recombines TRBV2 with TRBJ1-4; no firm D call. In germline, CDR1 is SNHLY, CDR2 FYNNEI. V was cut by 4 bases and J by 2 bases, with 11 bases left in between. The CDR3 contains 15 residues. The CDR3 spells CASSAQVMTNEKLFF. For the CDR3, the DNA is TGTGCCAGCAGTGCCCAGGTGATGACTAATGAAAAACTGTTTTTT.

This clone was seen just once. The chain couples TRBV18 to TRBJ2-5, with TRBD1 identical over 12 bases. The V segment lost 6 bases and the J segment 2 bases; nucleotides outside the gene matches: 4. This CDR3 region has 15 residues. Germline CDR1 reads KGHSH; CDR2 reads LQKENI. The CDR3 coding sequence is TGTGCCAGCTCTTGGGACAGGGGGCTGCAAGAGACCCAGTACTTC. Protein product: CASSWDRGLQETQYF. The entire variable domain, with the rest obtained from reference TRBV18 and TRBJ2-5, is as follows: NAGVMQNPRHLVRRRGQEARLRCSPMKGHSHVYWYRQLPEEGLKFMVYLQKENIIDESGMPKERFSAEFPKEGPSILRIQQVVRGDSAAYFCASSWDRGLQETQYFGPGTRLLVL.

V usage is TRBV5-1 and J usage is TRBJ1-2; 9 bases line up with TRBD1. The trim removed 0 bases at V and 10 bases at J, leaving 7 bases unmatched. This CDR3 contains 14 residues. Germline CDR1 and CDR2: SGHRS and YFSETQ. The CDR3 reads CASSLGDRARVYTF. Here the CDR3 DNA reads TGCGCCAGCAGCTTGGGGGACAGGGCCCGGGTCTACACCTTC.

The chain has TRBV30 and TRBJ1-6, with a weak D call TRBD1 (5 bases). This CDR3 contains 13 residues. CDR1 and CDR2 from the germline V gene are GTSNPN and SVGIG (reference sequence). Trimming removed 1 base from V and 9 bases from J, with 10 bases in between. Here the CDR3 reads CAWSDIGGSPLHF. DNA for the CDR3: TGTGCCTGGAGTGATATCGGGGGTTCACCCCTCCACTTT.

On this clone: The identical CDR3 is also encoded by other nucleotide sequences in the sample. The V call is TRBV19, the J call TRBJ1-1; the D gene is possibly TRBD1 (5 bases). There are 11 residues in the CDR3. V was cut by 7 bases and J by 4 bases, with 7 bases left in between. Looked up from germline, CDR1 is LNHDA and CDR2 is SQIVND (reference sequence). The DNA for the CDR3 is TGTGCCAGTATTAGGGGCACTGAAGCTTTCTTT. This sequence encodes CASIRGTEAFF.

This clone was detected once. The V and J genes are TRBV4-3 and TRBJ2-1; D ambiguous. Trimming left V 3 bases short and J 8 bases short, with 11 bases between. Germline V gene sequence: CDR1 LGHNA, CDR2 YSLEER. CDR3 length: 13 residues. In DNA, the CDR3 is TGCGCCAGCAGCCACGCCGCGGTCGATGAGCAGTTCTTC. Translating gives CASSHAAVDEQFF.

The chain carries TRBV28 and TRBJ2-7, with 9 bases that match TRBD1. The CDR3 extends over 15 amino acids. Germline V lookup: CDR1 MDHEN, CDR2 SYDVKM. J gave up 3 bases and V 6 bases, and 9 bases lay outside the gene matches. The CDR3 spells CASSLTGTGIYEQYF. In DNA, the CDR3 is TGTGCCAGCAGCCTCACCGGGACAGGGATCTACGAGCAGTACTTC.

The CDR3, as DNA: TGCGCCAGCAGCTTAACACAGGACGAGCAGTACTTC. Translating it yields CASSLTQDEQYF. J is TRBJ2-7 and V is TRBV5-1, with TRBD1 as a possible D gene (5 bases). The CDR3 has 12 residues. Trimming removed 2 bases from V and 5 bases from J, with 8 bases in between. Germline V gene lookup returns CDR1 SGHRS and CDR2 YFSETQ.

The chain uses TRBV6-5 and TRBJ2-7; 11 bases are shared with TRBD2. The CDR3 is made up of 14 amino acids. Germline V gene data show CDR1 as MNHEY and CDR2 as SVGAGI. V was clipped by 4 bases and J by 5 bases; unmatched bases: 4. CDR3 amino acids: CASSLAGGSDEQYF. The CDR3 nucleotides read TGTGCCAGCAGTTTAGCGGGAGGGAGCGACGAGCAGTACTTC.

This chain links TRBV5-4 with TRBJ2-3; the D gene is possibly TRBD2 (5 bases). CDR1 SGHNT and CDR2 YYREEE come from the germline V gene (reference sequence). Trimming took off 3 bases at V and 4 bases at J, with 12 bases between the two ends. CDR3 length equals 14 residues. CDR3 region: CASSSPERPDTQYF. CDR3 in DNA: TGTGCCAGCAGCTCCCCTGAGCGGCCAGATACGCAGTATTTT. The entire variable domain, with the rest obtained from reference TRBV5-4 and TRBJ2-3, is as follows: ETGVTQSPTHLIKTRGQQVTLRCSSQSGHNTVSWYQQALGQGPQFIFQYYREEENGRGNFPPRFSGLQFPNYSSELNVNALELDDSALYLCASSSPERPDTQYFGPGTRLTVL.

V gene TRBV7-2 combines with J gene TRBJ1-1, with 7 nucleotides matching TRBD1. CDR1 and CDR2 from the germline V gene are SGHTA and FQGNSA. CDR3 length equals 16 residues. Trimming removed 1 base from V and 0 bases from J; junction bases left unmatched: 5. Written as DNA, the CDR3 is TGTGCCAGCAGCTTAGTTTCCGGGACAGTGAACACTGAAGCTTTCTTT. Its translation is CASSLVSGTVNTEAFF.

This chain joins TRBV10-1 and TRBJ2-7; 9 bases align to TRBD1. Germline trimming cut 3 bases from V and 7 bases from J; bases unmatched to any gene: 7. CDR1 and CDR2 from the germline V gene are WNHNN and SYGVQD (reference sequence). This CDR3 contains 14 residues. In nucleotides, the CDR3 is TGCGCCAGCAGTGAATGGGACAGGGTGGGAGAGCAGTACTTC. This encodes CASSEWDRVGEQYF.